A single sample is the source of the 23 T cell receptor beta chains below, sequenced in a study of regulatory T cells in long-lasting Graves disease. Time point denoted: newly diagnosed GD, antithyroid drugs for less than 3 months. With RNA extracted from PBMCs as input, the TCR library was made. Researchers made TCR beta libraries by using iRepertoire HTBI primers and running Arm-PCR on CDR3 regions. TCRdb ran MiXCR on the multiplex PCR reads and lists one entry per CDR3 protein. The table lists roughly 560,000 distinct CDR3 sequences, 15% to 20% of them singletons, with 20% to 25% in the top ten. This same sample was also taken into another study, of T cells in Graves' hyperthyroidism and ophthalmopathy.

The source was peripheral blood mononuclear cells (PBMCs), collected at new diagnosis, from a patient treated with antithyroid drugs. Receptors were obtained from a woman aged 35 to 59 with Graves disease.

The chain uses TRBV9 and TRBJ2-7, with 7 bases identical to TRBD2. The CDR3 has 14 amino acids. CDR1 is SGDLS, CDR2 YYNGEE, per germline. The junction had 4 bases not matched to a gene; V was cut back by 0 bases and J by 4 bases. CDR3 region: CASSVAARGYEQYF. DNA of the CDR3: TGTGCCAGCAGCGTAGCCGCGCGGGGGTACGAGCAGTACTTC.

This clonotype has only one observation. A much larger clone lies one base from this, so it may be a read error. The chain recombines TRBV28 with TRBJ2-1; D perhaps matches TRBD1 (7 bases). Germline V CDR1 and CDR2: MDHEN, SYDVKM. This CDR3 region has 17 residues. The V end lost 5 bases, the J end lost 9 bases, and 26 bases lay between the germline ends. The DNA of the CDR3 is TGTGCCAGCAGTCTGCCGGGGGTCGGGACAGCGAAGGGTGAGCAGTTCTTC. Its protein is CASSLPGVGTAKGEQFF.

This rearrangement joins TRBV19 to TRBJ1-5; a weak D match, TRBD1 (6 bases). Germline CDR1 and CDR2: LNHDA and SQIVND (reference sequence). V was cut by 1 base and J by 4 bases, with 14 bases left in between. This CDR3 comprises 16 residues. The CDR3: CASSIGSARGNQPQHF. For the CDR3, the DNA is TGTGCCAGTAGTATAGGGTCGGCCAGGGGAAATCAGCCCCAGCATTTT.

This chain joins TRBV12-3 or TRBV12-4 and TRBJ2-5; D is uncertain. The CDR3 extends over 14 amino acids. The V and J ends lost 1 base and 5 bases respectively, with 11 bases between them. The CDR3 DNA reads TGTGCCAGCAGTTTAGGGCAGGTCCGGGAGACCCAGTACTTC. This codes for CASSLGQVRETQYF.

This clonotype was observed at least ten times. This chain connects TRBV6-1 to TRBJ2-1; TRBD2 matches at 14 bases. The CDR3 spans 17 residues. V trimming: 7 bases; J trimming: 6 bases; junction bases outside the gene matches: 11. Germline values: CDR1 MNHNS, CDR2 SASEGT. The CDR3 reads CASTHSPGTSGGNEQFF. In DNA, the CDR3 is TGTGCCAGCACCCATTCTCCCGGGACTAGCGGGGGCAATGAGCAGTTCTTC.

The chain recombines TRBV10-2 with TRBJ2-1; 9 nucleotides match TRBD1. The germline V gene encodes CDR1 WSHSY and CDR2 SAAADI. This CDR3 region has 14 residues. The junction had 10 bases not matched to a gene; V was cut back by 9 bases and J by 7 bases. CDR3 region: CASSGQGVGNEQFF. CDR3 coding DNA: TGCGCCAGTTCGGGACAGGGCGTAGGGAATGAGCAGTTCTTC.

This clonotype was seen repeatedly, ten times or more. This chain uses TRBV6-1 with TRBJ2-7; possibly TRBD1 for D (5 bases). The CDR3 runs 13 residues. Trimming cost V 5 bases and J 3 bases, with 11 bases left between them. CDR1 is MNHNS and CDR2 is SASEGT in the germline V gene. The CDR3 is CASSLGDDYEQYF. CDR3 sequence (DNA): TGTGCCAGCAGTCTAGGGGATGACTACGAGCAGTACTTC.

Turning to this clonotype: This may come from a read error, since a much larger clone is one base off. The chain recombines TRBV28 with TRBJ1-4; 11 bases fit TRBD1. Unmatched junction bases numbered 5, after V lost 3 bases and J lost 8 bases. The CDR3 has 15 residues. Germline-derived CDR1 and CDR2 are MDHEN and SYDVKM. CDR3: CASSFWDRGGEKLFF. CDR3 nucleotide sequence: TGTGCCAGCAGTTTTTGGGACAGGGGGGGGGAAAAACTGTTTTTT.

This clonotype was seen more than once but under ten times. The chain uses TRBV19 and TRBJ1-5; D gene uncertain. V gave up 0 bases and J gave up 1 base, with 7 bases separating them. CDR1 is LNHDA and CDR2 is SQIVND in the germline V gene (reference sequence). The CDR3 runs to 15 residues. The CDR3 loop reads CASSIDPASNQPQHF. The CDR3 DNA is TGTGCCAGTAGTATAGATCCAGCGAGCAATCAGCCCCAGCATTTT.

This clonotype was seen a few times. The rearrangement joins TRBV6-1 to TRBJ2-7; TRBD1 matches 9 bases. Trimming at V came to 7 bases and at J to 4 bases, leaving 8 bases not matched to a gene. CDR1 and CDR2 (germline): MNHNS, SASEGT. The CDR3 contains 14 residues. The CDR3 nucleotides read TGTGCCAGCAAATCGGACAGGGGTTCGTACGAGCAGTACTTC. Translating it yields CASKSDRGSYEQYF.

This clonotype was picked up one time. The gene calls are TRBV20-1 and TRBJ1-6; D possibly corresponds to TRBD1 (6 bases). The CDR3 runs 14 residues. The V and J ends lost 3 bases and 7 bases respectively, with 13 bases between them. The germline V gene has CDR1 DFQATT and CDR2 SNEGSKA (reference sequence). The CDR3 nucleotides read TGCAGTGCTAGCCTCCAGGGGATGAATTCACCCCTCCACTTT. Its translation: CSASLQGMNSPLHF.

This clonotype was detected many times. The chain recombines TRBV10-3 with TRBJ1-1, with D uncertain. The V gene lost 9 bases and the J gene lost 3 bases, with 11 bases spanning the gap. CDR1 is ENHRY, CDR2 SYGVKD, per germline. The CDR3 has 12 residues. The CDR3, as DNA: TGTGCCATACGAGGTGGCGACACTGAAGCTTTCTTT. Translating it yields CAIRGGDTEAFF.

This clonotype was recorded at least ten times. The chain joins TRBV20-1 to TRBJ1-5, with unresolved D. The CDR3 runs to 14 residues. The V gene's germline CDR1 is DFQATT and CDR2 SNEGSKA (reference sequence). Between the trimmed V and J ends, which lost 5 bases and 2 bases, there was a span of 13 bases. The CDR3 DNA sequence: TGCAGTGCTTCTTCGATGGGAGGCAATCAGCCCCAGCATTTT. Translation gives CSASSMGGNQPQHF.

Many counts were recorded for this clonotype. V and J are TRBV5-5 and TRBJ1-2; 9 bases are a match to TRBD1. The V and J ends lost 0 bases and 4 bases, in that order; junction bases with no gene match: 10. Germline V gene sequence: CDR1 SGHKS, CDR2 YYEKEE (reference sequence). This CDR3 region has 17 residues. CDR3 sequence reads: CASSLVGGTGSAYGYTF. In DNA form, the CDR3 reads TGTGCCAGCAGCTTGGTAGGTGGGACAGGGTCTGCCTATGGCTACACCTTC.

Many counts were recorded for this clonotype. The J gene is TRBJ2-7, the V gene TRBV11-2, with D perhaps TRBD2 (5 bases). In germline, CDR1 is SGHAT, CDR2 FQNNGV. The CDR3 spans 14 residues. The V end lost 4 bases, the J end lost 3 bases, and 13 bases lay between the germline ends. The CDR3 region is CASSSLDGLYEQYF. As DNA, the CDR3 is TGTGCCAGCAGCTCGTTAGACGGACTCTACGAGCAGTACTTC.

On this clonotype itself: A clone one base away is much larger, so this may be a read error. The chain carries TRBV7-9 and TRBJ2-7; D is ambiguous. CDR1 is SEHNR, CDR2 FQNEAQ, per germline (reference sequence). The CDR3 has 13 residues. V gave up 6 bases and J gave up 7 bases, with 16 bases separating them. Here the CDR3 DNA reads TGTGCCAGCAGGAGGTTCGCCTACAATGAGCAGTACTTC. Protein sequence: CASRRFAYNEQYF.

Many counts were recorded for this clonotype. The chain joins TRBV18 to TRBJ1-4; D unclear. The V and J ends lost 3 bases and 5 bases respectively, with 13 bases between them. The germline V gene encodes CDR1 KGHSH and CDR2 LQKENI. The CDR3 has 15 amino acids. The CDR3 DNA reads TGTGCCAGCTCACCTCGGGAGTTAAGGAATGAAAAACTGTTTTTT. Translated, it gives CASSPRELRNEKLFF.

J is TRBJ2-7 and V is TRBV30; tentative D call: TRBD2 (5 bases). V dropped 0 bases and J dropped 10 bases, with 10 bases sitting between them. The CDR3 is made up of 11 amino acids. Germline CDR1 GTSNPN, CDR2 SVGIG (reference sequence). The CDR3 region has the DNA TGTGCCTGGAGTGTAGTCGGGAAACAGTACTTC. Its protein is CAWSVVGKQYF.

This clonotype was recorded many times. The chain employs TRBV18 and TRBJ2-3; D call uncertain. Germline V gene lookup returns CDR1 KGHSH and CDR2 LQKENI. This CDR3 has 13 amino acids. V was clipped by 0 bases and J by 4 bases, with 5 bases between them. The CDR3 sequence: CASSPPVSDTQYF. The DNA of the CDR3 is TGTGCCAGCTCACCACCTGTCTCAGATACGCAGTATTTT.

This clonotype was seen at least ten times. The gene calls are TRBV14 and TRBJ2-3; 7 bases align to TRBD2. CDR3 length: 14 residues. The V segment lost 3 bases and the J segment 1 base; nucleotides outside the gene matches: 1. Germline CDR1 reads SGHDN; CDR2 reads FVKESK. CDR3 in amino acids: CASSHSGGTDTQYF. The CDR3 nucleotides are TGTGCCAGCAGCCACAGCGGGGGCACAGATACGCAGTATTTT.

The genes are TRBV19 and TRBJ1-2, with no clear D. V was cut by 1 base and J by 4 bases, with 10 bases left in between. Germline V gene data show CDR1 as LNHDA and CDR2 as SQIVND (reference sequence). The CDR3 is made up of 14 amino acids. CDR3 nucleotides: TGTGCCAGTAGTATAGGGGAAGGACCCTATGGCTACACCTTC. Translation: CASSIGEGPYGYTF. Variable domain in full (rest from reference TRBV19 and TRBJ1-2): DGGITQSPKYLFRKEGQNVTLSCEQNLNHDAMYWYRQDPGQGLRLIYYSQIVNDFQKGDIAEGYSVSREKKESFPLTVTSAQKNPTAFYLCASSIGEGPYGYTFGSGTRLTVV.

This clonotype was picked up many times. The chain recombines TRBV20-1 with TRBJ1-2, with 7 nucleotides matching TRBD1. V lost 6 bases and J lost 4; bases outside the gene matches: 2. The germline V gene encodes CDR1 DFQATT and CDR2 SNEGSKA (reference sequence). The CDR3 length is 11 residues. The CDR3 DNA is TGCAGTGCGCGGGACAGCTATGGCTACACCTTC. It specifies CSARDSYGYTF.

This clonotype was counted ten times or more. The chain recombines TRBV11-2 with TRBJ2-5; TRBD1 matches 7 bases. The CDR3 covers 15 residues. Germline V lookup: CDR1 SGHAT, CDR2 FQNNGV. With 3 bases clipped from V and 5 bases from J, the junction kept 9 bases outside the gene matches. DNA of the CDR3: TGTGCCAGCAGCTTCTCAGACAGGGTTCGGGAGACCCAGTACTTC. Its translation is CASSFSDRVRETQYF.